These 10 T cell receptor beta chains share one sample of origin, sequenced in a study of Tregs in tolerant kidney transplant recipients. Related graft donors supplied nonmyeloablative bone marrow transplants, and mixed chimerism was transient. Sequenced by immunoSEQ multiplex PCR; TCRdb stores in-frame clones only, minus some. This table lists approximately 11,000 clones. The sequencing here drew on CD8+ T cells from blood (PBMCs), taken 24 months after the transplant. These receptors were taken from a human patient who received a combined kidney and bone marrow transplant. The graft donor may be the source of some T cells.

As concerns this clone: The sequenced fragment ends 3 residues before the CDR3 boundary, so the rest is inferred from the germline J gene. The chain links TRBV5-1 to TRBJ2-7; 9 positions agree with TRBD1. V shed 0 bases, J shed 0 bases, and the junction held 10 bases outside the gene matches. Germline V CDR1 and CDR2: SGHRS, YFSETQ. CDR3 length equals 18 residues. Partial CDR3 DNA: TGCGCCAGCAGCTTGGGGGACAGGGAAGTCCGGATCTCCTACGAG. Amino acids: CASSLGDREVRISYE. The entire CDR3 sequence reads CASSLGDREVRISYEQYF.

On this clone itself: Read coverage stops 3 residues before the CDR3 terminus; the germline J gene supplies the remainder. The chain is built from TRBV19 and TRBJ1-5; 10 bases are a match to TRBD1. This CDR3 contains 13 residues. Germline V gives CDR1 LNHDA, CDR2 SQIVND (reference sequence). V was pared by 8 bases and J by 6 bases, with 4 bases of the junction left unmatched. CDR3 residues: CASRDRGFQPQHF. The CDR3 DNA, read in part, is TGTGCCAGTCGGGACAGGGGTTTTCAGCCC.

In the case of this clone: The read gets to within 3 residues of the CDR3 end, and the germline J gene fills in the rest. The chain has TRBV7-6 and TRBJ2-3; TRBD2 matches 9 bases. The V and J ends lost 4 bases and 1 base, in that order; junction bases with no gene match: 12. The CDR3 has 18 residues. CDR1 and CDR2 (germline): SGHVS, FNYEAQ. The CDR3 protein is CASSSIGGLAGRTDTQYF. The sequenced part of the CDR3 DNA is TGTGCCAGCAGCTCTATCGGGGGGCTAGCGGGACGCACAGATACG.

Comment on this clone: The missing CDR3 end, 3 residues past where the read stops, is filled in from the germline J gene. The V and J genes are TRBV30 and TRBJ2-3, with 9 bases matching TRBD1. The CDR3 runs 16 residues. The germline gives CDR1 GTSNPN, CDR2 SVGIG (reference sequence). After removal of 3 bases from V and 3 bases from J, the junction contained 10 bases not matched to a gene. CDR3 DNA (partial): TGTGCCTGGAGCGCCCCGGGACAGGGACCGACAGATACG. It codes for CAWSAPGQGPTDT. The full CDR3 protein is CAWSAPGQGPTDTQYF.

Remarks on this clone: The read terminates 3 residues ahead of where the CDR3 ends, so the germline J gene completes it. This rearrangement joins TRBV7-6 to TRBJ1-1; 10 bases map to TRBD1. V shed 4 bases and J 5 bases; nucleotides not matched to a gene: 10. CDR1 is SGHVS and CDR2 is FNYEAQ in the germline V gene. The CDR3 runs to 16 residues. The CDR3 DNA, read in part, is TGTGCCAGCAGCTCGACAGGGGGCATAGGTGGAACTGAA. It is translated as CASSSTGGIGGTE. The entire CDR3 protein reads CASSSTGGIGGTEAFF.

Remarks on this clone: The DNA ends 3 residues before the CDR3 does, and the rest of the CDR3 is filled in from the germline J gene. The V call is TRBV20-1, the J call TRBJ2-1, with 13 bases lining up with TRBD2. From germline, CDR1 is DFQATT and CDR2 SNEGSKA (reference sequence). Trimming removed 3 bases from V and 7 bases from J; junction bases left unmatched: 3. The CDR3 sequence is 14 residues long. The covered CDR3 bases are TGCAGTGCTAGGGGACTAGCGGGACGTAATGAG. Translation: CSARGLAGRNE. The whole CDR3 sequence is CSARGLAGRNEQFF.

CDR3 in amino acids: CAWGRGREGSGYEAFF. Partial CDR3 DNA: TGTGCCTGGGGTAGGGGCCGGGAGGGGTCGGGCTACGAG. The chain uses TRBV30 and TRBJ1-1; D is perhaps TRBD1 (5 bases). The read terminates 3 residues before the CDR3 end, so the remaining end is supplied by the germline J gene. The germline CDR1 and CDR2 sequences are GTSNPN and SVGIG (reference sequence). The CDR3 is 16 residues long.

Comments on this clone: The CDR3 end falls 3 residues outside the read, so it is completed with the germline J gene. The J gene is TRBJ2-2, the V gene TRBV5-1; 7 bases are shared with TRBD1. Germline V gene data show CDR1 as SGHRS and CDR2 as YFSETQ. V lost 0 bases, J lost 6 bases, and 2 bases stayed unmatched. The CDR3 contains 14 residues. The CDR3: CASSLGQGAGELFF. The sequenced CDR3 bases are TGCGCCAGCAGCTTGGGTCAGGGGGCCGGGGAG.

Note on this clone: The CDR3 goes on 3 residues after the read ends, and that part is filled in from the germline J gene. V and J are TRBV7-3 and TRBJ2-5; D possibly corresponds to TRBD1 (6 bases). CDR3 length equals 15 residues. CDR1 and CDR2 from the germline V gene are SGHTA and FQGTGA. Between the trimmed V and J ends, which lost 2 bases and 4 bases, there was a span of 14 bases. This CDR3 is CASSLYPTGPETQYF. The DNA read from the CDR3 is TGTGCCAGCAGCTTATACCCAACAGGGCCAGAGACC.

About this clone itself: The read ends 3 residues early relative to the CDR3; the germline J gene fills the gap. V usage is TRBV5-8 and J usage is TRBJ2-7; no definite D call. This CDR3 is built from 12 residues. Germline assignment: CDR1 SGHTS and CDR2 YDEGEE. The V end lost 1 base, the J end lost 3 bases, and 5 bases lay between the germline ends. CDR3 bases read: TGTGCCAGCAGCTTGTACGGCTACGAG. It yields the protein CASSLYGYE. The entire CDR3 protein is CASSLYGYEQYF.